These 3 T cell receptor beta chains share one sample of origin, sequenced in a study of cytomegalovirus exposure and HLA in healthy donors. Primers included in the PCR were 60 Vbeta and 13 Jbeta primers. Clones were read by immunoSEQ multiplex PCR, and TCRdb kept only the in-frame ones, dropping some. The sample has fewer than 200,000 clones; about 81% are singletons. Specimen: PBMCs. The receptors stem from a woman under 30 in good health and CMV-seronegative.

This clone was picked up a small number of times. The chain uses TRBV6-5 and TRBJ1-1; D is unresolved. This CDR3 contains 14 residues. Germline V CDR1 and CDR2: MNHEY, SVGAGI. Trimming removed 7 bases at V and 6 bases at J, with 18 bases between. The CDR3 reads CASNAGSRSSEAFF. CDR3 nucleotide sequence: TGTGCCAGCAATGCGGGGAGCCGGTCATCTGAAGCTTTCTTT.

This clone was observed a handful of times. V gene TRBV6-1 combines with J gene TRBJ2-7; possible D gene TRBD1, 6 bases. V gave up 8 bases and J gave up 3 bases, with 17 bases separating them. CDR1 and CDR2 (germline): MNHNS, SASEGT. This CDR3 contains 14 residues. This chain's CDR3 is CASSPRTDLYEQYF. The CDR3 DNA sequence: TGTGCCAGCTCGCCGAGGACAGACCTCTACGAGCAGTACTTC.

The J gene is TRBJ2-7, the V gene TRBV28, with 7 bases matching TRBD1. The CDR3 has 15 residues. The trim removed 1 base at V and 0 bases at J, leaving 3 bases unmatched. Germline V lookup: CDR1 MDHEN, CDR2 SYDVKM. This CDR3 reads CASSLLGQISYEQYF. CDR3 coding DNA: TGTGCCAGCAGTTTATTGGGACAGATCTCCTACGAGCAGTACTTC. Supplemented by reference TRBV28 and TRBJ2-7, the full variable domain reads DVKVTQSSRYLVKRTGEKVFLECVQDMDHENMFWYRQDPGLGLRLIYFSYDVKMKEKGDIPEGYSVSREKKERFSLILESASTNQTSMYLCASSLLGQISYEQYFGPGTRLTVT.